The rows below give T cell receptor beta chains drawn from one sample of a study of T cell responses to AZD1222 COVID-19 vaccine. Sequencing was performed with immunoSEQ multiplex PCR; in TCRdb, only in-frame clones are kept and a portion is missing. The repertoire includes more than 100,000 clones, around 92% of them detected once, and about 7.5% sits in the top ten. Material: peripheral blood, obtained 28 days after the second AZD1222 dose. These receptors originate from an adult who received the AZD1222 COVID-19 vaccine. Each CDR3 is given with its conserved first and last residue.

j_gene: TRBJ2-5
v_gene: TRBV23-1
CDR3aa: CASSPNPRDRVSLKETQYF

j_gene: TRBJ1-5
v_gene: TRBV24-1
CDR3aa: CATSTGNQPQHF

j_gene: TRBJ2-1
v_gene: TRBV7-2
CDR3aa: CASSSRGGDEQFF

j_gene: TRBJ2-6
v_gene: TRBV5-1
CDR3aa: CASSSTGGKGSGANVLTF

j_gene: TRBJ2-1
v_gene: TRBV7-7
CDR3aa: CASSLALAGGNNEQFF

j_gene: TRBJ2-5
v_gene: TRBV3-1/TRBV3-2
CDR3aa: CASSQRTGGAETQYF

j_gene: TRBJ1-5
v_gene: TRBV5-8
CDR3aa: CASSRDRGQPQHF

j_gene: TRBJ2-5
v_gene: TRBV6-2/TRBV6-3
CDR3aa: CASSYQRGETQYF

j_gene: TRBJ1-2
v_gene: TRBV29-1
CDR3aa: CSVVTGLDYGYTF

j_gene: TRBJ1-1
v_gene: TRBV7-2
CDR3aa: CASSLRGTEAFF

j_gene: TRBJ1-5
v_gene: TRBV10-3
CDR3aa: CATHRDVDQPQHF

j_gene: TRBJ1-1
v_gene: TRBV28
CDR3aa: CASSPIFYGTTVNTEAFF

j_gene: TRBJ2-5
v_gene: TRBV5-1
CDR3aa: CASSMGTSQETQYF

j_gene: TRBJ2-1
v_gene: TRBV6-5
CDR3aa: CASSYGAGSEQFF

j_gene: TRBJ2-5
v_gene: TRBV2
CDR3aa: CASSVTVDRKQETQYF

j_gene: TRBJ1-2
v_gene: TRBV18
CDR3aa: CASSPDSFYGYTF

j_gene: TRBJ2-6
v_gene: TRBV5-1
CDR3aa: CASSSGTSGTGANVLTF

j_gene: TRBJ2-1
v_gene: TRBV28
CDR3aa: CASLDRGSGSEQFF

j_gene: TRBJ1-5
v_gene: TRBV19
CDR3aa: CASSTGGSGNQPQHF

j_gene: TRBJ1-3
v_gene: TRBV12-3/TRBV12-4
CDR3aa: CASRPTVVDTIYF

j_gene: TRBJ2-7
v_gene: TRBV3-1/TRBV3-2
CDR3aa: CASSRGTGPYEQYF

j_gene: TRBJ2-5
v_gene: TRBV20-1
CDR3aa: CSASLPSGQETQYF

j_gene: TRBJ2-2
v_gene: TRBV21-1
CDR3aa: CASSKRIRRDCKPKTGELFF